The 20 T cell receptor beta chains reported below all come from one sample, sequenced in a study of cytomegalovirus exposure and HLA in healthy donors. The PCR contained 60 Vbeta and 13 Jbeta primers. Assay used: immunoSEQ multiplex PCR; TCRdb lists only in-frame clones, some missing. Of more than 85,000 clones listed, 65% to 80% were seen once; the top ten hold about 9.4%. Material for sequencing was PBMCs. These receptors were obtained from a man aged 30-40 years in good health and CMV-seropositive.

The CDR3 region is CATKPGQGLDTGELFF. CDR3 coding DNA: TGTGCCACCAAACCGGGACAGGGTCTTGACACCGGGGAGCTGTTTTTT. The V call is TRBV15, the J call TRBJ2-2; 9 positions agree with TRBD1. There are 16 residues in the CDR3. Germline CDR1 LNHNV, CDR2 YYDKDF (reference sequence). The J segment lost 3 bases and the V segment lost 7 bases, leaving 9 bases of the junction unmatched.

CDR3 nucleotide sequence: TGTGCCAGCAGCGCCCGCAGGGGAGCTAACTATGGCTACACCTTC. Residues: CASSARRGANYGYTF. The chain recombines TRBV9 with TRBJ1-2; D is perhaps TRBD1 (6 bases). Trimming took 3 bases from V and 0 from J, leaving 12 bases between them. CDR1 SGDLS and CDR2 YYNGEE come from the germline V gene. The CDR3 is 15 amino acids.

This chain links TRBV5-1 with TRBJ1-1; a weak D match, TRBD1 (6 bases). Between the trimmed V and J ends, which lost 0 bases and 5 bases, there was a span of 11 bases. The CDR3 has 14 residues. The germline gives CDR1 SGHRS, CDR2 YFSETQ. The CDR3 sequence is CASSLETGRTEAFF. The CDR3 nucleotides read TGCGCCAGCAGCTTGGAAACAGGGCGGACTGAAGCTTTCTTT.

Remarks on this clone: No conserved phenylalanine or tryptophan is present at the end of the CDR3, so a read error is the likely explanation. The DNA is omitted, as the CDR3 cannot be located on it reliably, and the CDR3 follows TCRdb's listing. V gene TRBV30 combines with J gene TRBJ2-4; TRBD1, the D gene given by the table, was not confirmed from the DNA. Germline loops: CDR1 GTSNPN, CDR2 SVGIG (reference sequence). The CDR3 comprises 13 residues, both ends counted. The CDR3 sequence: CAWSVWGRDTLKY.

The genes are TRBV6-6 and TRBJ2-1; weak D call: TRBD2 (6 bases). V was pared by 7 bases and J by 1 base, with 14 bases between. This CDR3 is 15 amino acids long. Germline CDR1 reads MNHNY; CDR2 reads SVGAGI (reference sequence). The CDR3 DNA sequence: TGTGCCAGCATGCGGGAAATGAGTTCCTACAATGAGCAGTTCTTC. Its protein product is CASMREMSSYNEQFF.

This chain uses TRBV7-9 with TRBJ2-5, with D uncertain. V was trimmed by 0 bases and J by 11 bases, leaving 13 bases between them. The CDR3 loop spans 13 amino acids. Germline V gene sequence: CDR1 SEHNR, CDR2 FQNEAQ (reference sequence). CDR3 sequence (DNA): TGTGCCAGCAGCTTAGCCGCGTCCCTGGAGCAGTACTTC. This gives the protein CASSLAASLEQYF.

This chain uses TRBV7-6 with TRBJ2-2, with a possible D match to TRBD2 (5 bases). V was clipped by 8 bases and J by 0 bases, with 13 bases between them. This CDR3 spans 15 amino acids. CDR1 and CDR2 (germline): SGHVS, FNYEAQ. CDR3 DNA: TGTGCCAGCTCTGGGGAGATCGCGAACACCGGGGAGCTGTTTTTT. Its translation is CASSGEIANTGELFF.

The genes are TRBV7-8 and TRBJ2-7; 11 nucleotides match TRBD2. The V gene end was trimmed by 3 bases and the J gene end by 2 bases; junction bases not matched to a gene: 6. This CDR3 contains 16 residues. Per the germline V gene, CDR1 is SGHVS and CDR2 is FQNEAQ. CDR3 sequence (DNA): TGTGCCAGCAGCTTTAGCGGGGGGGCCGTCACCTACGAGCAGTACTTC. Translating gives CASSFSGGAVTYEQYF.

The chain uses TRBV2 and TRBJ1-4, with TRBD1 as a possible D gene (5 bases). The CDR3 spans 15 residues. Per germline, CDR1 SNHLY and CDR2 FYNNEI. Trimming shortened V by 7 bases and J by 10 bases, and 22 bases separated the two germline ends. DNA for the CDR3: TGTGCCAGCACCTTTGACAGTTCGGTCCCCGGAAAACTGTTTTTT. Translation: CASTFDSSVPGKLFF.

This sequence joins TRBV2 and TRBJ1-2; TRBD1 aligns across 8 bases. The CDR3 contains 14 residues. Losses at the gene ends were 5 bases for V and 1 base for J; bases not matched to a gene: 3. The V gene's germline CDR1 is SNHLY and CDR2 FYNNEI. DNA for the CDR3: TGTGCCAGCAGTCGGGACAGGAATAACTATGGCTACACCTTC. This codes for CASSRDRNNYGYTF.

DNA of the CDR3: TGTGCCAGCACCCTTCAGGGGGATAGTTCACCCCTCCACTTT. Its translation: CASTLQGDSSPLHF. The gene calls are TRBV7-6 and TRBJ1-6; 7 nucleotides line up with TRBD1. The CDR3 is 14 residues long. Germline V gives CDR1 SGHVS, CDR2 FNYEAQ. The V segment lost 7 bases and the J segment 9 bases; nucleotides outside the gene matches: 9.

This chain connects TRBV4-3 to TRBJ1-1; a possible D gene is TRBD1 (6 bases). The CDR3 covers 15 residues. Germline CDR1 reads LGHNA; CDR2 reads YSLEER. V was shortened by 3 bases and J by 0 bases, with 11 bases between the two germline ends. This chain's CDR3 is CASSQVRGMNTEAFF. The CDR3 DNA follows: TGCGCCAGCAGCCAGGTCAGGGGAATGAACACTGAAGCTTTCTTT.

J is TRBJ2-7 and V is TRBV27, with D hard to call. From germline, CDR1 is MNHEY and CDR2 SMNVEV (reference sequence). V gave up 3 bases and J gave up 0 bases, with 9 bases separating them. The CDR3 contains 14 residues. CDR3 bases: TGTGCCAGCAGTTTGGGCCGCCTCTCCTACGAGCAGTACTTC. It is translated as CASSLGRLSYEQYF.

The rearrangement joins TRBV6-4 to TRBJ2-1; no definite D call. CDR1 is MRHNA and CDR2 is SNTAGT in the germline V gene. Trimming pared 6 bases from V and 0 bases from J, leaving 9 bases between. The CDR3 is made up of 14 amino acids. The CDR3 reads CASREQSSYNEQFF. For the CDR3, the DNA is TGTGCCAGCAGAGAACAAAGCTCCTACAATGAGCAGTTCTTC.

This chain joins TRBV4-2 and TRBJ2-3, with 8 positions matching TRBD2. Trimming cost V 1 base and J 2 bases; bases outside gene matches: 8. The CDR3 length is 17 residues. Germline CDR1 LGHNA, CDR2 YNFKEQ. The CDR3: CASSQARGGENTDTQYF. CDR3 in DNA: TGTGCCAGCAGCCAAGCTCGGGGGGGGGAGAACACAGATACGCAGTATTTT.

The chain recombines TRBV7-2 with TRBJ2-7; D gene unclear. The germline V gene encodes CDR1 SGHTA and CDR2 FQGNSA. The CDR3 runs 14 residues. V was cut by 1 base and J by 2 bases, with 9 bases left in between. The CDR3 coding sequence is TGTGCCAGCAGCTTAGATCAGTTCGCCTACGAGCAGTACTTC. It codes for CASSLDQFAYEQYF.

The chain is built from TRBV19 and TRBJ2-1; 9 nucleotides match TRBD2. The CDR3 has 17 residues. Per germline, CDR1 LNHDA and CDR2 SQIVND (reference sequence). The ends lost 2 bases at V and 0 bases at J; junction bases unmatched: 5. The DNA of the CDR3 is TGTGCCAGTAGTATAAGGAGGCGGGGGGGCTCCTACAATGAGCAGTTCTTC. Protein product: CASSIRRRGGSYNEQFF.

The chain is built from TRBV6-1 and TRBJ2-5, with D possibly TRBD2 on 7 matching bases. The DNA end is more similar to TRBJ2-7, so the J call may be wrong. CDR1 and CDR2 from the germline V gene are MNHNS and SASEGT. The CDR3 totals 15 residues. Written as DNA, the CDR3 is TGTGCCAGCAGGAGAGGGGGGGGACCTAGCTACGAGCAGTACTTC. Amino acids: CASRRGGGPSYEQYF.

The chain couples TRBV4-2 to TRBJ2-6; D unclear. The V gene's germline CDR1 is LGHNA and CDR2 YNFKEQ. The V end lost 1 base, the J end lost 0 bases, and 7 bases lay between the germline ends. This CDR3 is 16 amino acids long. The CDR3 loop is CASSQGILSGANVLTF. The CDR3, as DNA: TGTGCCAGCAGCCAAGGCATACTCTCTGGGGCCAACGTCCTGACTTTC.

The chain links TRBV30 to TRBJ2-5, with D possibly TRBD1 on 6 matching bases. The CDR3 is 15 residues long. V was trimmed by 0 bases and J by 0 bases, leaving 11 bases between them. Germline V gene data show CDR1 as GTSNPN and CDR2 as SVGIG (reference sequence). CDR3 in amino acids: CAWSVGTTNQETQYF. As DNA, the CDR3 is TGTGCCTGGAGTGTTGGGACAACGAACCAAGAGACCCAGTACTTC.